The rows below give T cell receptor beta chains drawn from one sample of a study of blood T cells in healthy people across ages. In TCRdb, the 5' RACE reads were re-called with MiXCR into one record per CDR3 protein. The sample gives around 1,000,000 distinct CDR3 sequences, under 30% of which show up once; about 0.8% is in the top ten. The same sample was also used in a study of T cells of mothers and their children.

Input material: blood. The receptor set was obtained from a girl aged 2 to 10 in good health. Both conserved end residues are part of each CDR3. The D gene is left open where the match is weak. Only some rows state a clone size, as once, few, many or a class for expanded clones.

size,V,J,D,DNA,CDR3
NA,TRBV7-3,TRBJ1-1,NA,TGTGCCAGCAGCTTCCATCCGGGGAGAACTGAAGCTTTCTTT,CASSFHPGRTEAFF
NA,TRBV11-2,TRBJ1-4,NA,TGTGCCAGCAGCTCATCCGGGGCGGCGGTCCGAGGGACTAATGAAAAACTGTTTTTT,CASSSSGAAVRGTNEKLFF
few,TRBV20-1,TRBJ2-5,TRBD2,TGCAGTGCTAGAAAAGCGGGAGGGAGGCAAGAGACCCAGTACTTC,CSARKAGGRQETQYF
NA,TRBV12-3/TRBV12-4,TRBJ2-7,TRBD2,TGTGCCAGCAGCCAACTAGCGGGGATTTCATACGAGCAGTACTTC,CASSQLAGISYEQYF
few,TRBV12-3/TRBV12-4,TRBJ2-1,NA,TGTGCCAGCAGTTTTCGGGCAGGGCTGTTCTTC,CASSFRAGLFF
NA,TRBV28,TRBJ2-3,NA,TGTGCCAGTAACCGAGTGGGTGCTGTTGGCACAGATACGCAGTATTTT,CASNRVGAVGTDTQYF
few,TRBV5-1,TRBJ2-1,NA,TGCGCCAGCAGCTCCCGGGACTCCAATGAGCAGTTCTTC,CASSSRDSNEQFF
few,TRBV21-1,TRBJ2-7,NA,TGTGCCAGCAGCAAAACACTAGCCCAAAGGGTTTCCTACGAGCAGTACTTC,CASSKTLAQRVSYEQYF
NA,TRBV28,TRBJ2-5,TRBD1,TGTGCCAGCAGTTTATCCTTGTGGGACAGGGGAAGGGCGCCCCAGTACTTC,CASSLSLWDRGRAPQYF
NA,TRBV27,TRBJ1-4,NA,TGTGCCAGCAGGTCGTCTCGTAATGAAAAACTGTTTTTT,CASRSSRNEKLFF
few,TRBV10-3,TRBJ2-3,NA,TGTGCCATCAGTGAGTTGTACAGGATGGGGACAGATACGCAGTATTTT,CAISELYRMGTDTQYF
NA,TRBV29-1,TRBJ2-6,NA,TGCAGCGTTTTCAATTCGGCTGGGGCCAACGTCCTGACTTTC,CSVFNSAGANVLTF
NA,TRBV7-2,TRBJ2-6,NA,TGTGCCAGCAGCTTAGGTAGTTGGGGCAGGGCGGCTGGGGCCAACGTCCTGACTTTC,CASSLGSWGRAAGANVLTF
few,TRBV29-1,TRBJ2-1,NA,TGCAGCGTGTCCAGCGGACCAGGCTCTAACAATGAGCAGTTCTTC,CSVSSGPGSNNEQFF
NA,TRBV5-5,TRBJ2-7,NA,TGTGCCAGCAGCTTGGGCGGCACCTGGGGCGAGCAGTACTTC,CASSLGGTWGEQYF
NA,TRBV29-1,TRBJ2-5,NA,TGCAGCGTTGAAAAATCTTTTCGGGGAGGAGAGACCCAGTACTTC,CSVEKSFRGGETQYF